This passage covers 22 T cell receptor beta chains from one sample sequenced in a study of blood T cell repertoires in COVID-19. Assay used: immunoSEQ multiplex PCR; TCRdb lists only in-frame clones, some missing. Of roughly 200,000 clones detected, around 89% appear once; the ten largest clones hold approximately 1.1%. The sequencing input was PBMCs or T cells enriched from blood (not recorded which). The receptors come from a man aged 25 to 40 who had recovered from COVID-19.

The chain links TRBV11-2 to TRBJ2-1, with D unclear. The germline V gene has CDR1 SGHAT and CDR2 FQNNGV. V was cut by 0 bases and J by 4 bases, with 19 bases left in between. This CDR3 is 18 amino acids long. CDR3 residues: CASSLDDSAASEYNEQFF. CDR3 coding DNA: TGTGCCAGCAGCTTAGATGACTCGGCAGCCAGCGAATACAATGAGCAGTTCTTC.

The chain combines TRBV27 with TRBJ1-4; D remains ambiguous. With 2 bases removed from V and 5 bases from J, the gap between germline ends came to 6 bases. This CDR3 comprises 13 residues. The V gene's germline CDR1 is MNHEY and CDR2 SMNVEV (reference sequence). The CDR3 DNA reads TGTGCCAGCAGTTTAAGCCCAAATGAAAAACTGTTTTTT. It codes for CASSLSPNEKLFF. Drawing the rest from reference TRBV27 and TRBJ1-4, the complete variable domain is EAQVTQNPRYLITVTGKKLTVTCSQNMNHEYMSWYRQDPGLGLRQIYYSMNVEVTDKGDVPEGYKVSRKEKRNFPLILESPSPNQTSLYFCASSLSPNEKLFFGSGTQLSVL.

This chain uses TRBV5-1 with TRBJ1-1; D uncertain. The CDR3 has 13 residues. The germline V gene encodes CDR1 SGHRS and CDR2 YFSETQ. Trimming removed 1 base at V and 3 bases at J, with 7 bases between. CDR3 loop: CASSLSGYTEAFF. DNA of the CDR3: TGCGCCAGCAGCTTGTCGGGGTACACTGAAGCTTTCTTT.

The rearrangement joins TRBV9 to TRBJ2-2; 10 bases map to TRBD2. The CDR3 totals 16 residues. Germline values: CDR1 SGDLS, CDR2 YYNGEE. Germline trimming cut 7 bases from V and 0 bases from J; bases unmatched to any gene: 6. The CDR3 DNA reads as TGTGCCAGCGGACTAGCGGATTATTCGAACACCGGGGAGCTGTTTTTT. Protein: CASGLADYSNTGELFF.

The chain is built from TRBV7-9 and TRBJ1-1, with TRBD1 as a possible D gene (5 bases). Per germline, CDR1 SEHNR and CDR2 FQNEAQ (reference sequence). The CDR3 extends over 14 amino acids. Trimming cost V 2 bases and J 3 bases, with 10 bases left between them. In DNA, the CDR3 is TGTGCCAGCAGCTTAACAGGTGGGGACACTGAAGCTTTCTTT. Amino acids: CASSLTGGDTEAFF.

This clone has only one observation. The V gene is TRBV13, the J gene TRBJ2-4, with 7 bases identical to TRBD1. Per germline, CDR1 PRHDT and CDR2 FYEKMQ (reference sequence). This CDR3 has 14 amino acids. The trim removed 5 bases at V and 3 bases at J, leaving 4 bases unmatched. CDR3 in DNA: TGTGCCAGCAGCAGCCGGGACAGCAAAAACATTCAGTACTTC. It codes for CASSSRDSKNIQYF.

This clone was observed a single time. This chain joins TRBV30 and TRBJ1-2; 7 nucleotides agree with TRBD1. This CDR3 spans 14 amino acids. The germline gives CDR1 GTSNPN, CDR2 SVGIG (reference sequence). With V trimmed by 3 bases and J by 3 bases, 7 bases remained unmatched. The DNA for the CDR3 is TGTGCCTGGAGGAGGACAGGTACTGACTATGGCTACACCTTC. Its translation is CAWRRTGTDYGYTF. The whole variable domain, filled in from reference TRBV30 and TRBJ1-2, reads SQTIHQWPATLVQPVGSPLSLECTVEGTSNPNLYWYRQAAGRGLQLLFYSVGIGQISSEVPQNLSASRPQDRQFILSSKKLLLSDSGFYLCAWRRTGTDYGYTFGSGTRLTVV.

This sequence joins TRBV2 and TRBJ2-2; 8 nucleotides agree with TRBD1. Looked up from germline, CDR1 is SNHLY and CDR2 is FYNNEI. The CDR3 is 16 amino acids. Trimming cost V 5 bases and J 0 bases; bases outside gene matches: 5. The CDR3 is CASSQTGAANTGELFF. CDR3 in DNA: TGTGCCAGCAGTCAGACAGGGGCCGCGAACACCGGGGAGCTGTTTTTT. Based on the CDR3 plus reference TRBV2 and TRBJ2-2, the full variable domain is EPEVTQTPSHQVTQMGQEVILRCVPISNHLYFYWYRQILGQKVEFLVSFYNNEISEKSEIFDDQFSVERPDGSNFTLKIRSTKLEDSAMYFCASSQTGAANTGELFFGEGSRLTVL.

As for this clone: In the same sample, other DNA sequences code for this CDR3. The CDR3 reads CASSLGQLNEKLFF. The CDR3 DNA reads TGCGCCAGCAGCCTGGGACAACTTAATGAAAAACTGTTTTTT. The chain is built from TRBV5-1 and TRBJ1-4, with D maybe TRBD1 (6 bases). Germline loops: CDR1 SGHRS, CDR2 YFSETQ. This CDR3 comprises 14 residues. Trimming took 4 bases from V and 4 from J, leaving 11 bases between them.

The chain combines TRBV18 with TRBJ2-5; TRBD2 agrees at 10 bases. V was pared by 2 bases and J by 5 bases, with 8 bases of the junction left unmatched. The germline V gene encodes CDR1 KGHSH and CDR2 LQKENI. CDR3 length: 16 amino acids. In DNA form, the CDR3 reads TGTGCCAGCTCACCAGGTCTAGCGGGAGATGCGGAGACCCAGTACTTC. It translates to CASSPGLAGDAETQYF.

This chain joins TRBV7-2 and TRBJ2-5, with a weak D call TRBD2 (7 bases). Germline CDR1 SGHTA, CDR2 FQGNSA. The CDR3 covers 14 residues. V lost 1 base to trimming and J lost 5 bases, with 11 bases between them. CDR3 nucleotides: TGTGCCAGCAGCTTAGGAGGGGGAGGGGAGACCCAGTACTTC. Translated: CASSLGGGGETQYF.

The J gene is TRBJ1-2, the V gene TRBV5-5; D gene unclear. The germline gives CDR1 SGHKS, CDR2 YYEKEE (reference sequence). The CDR3 totals 14 residues. V was pared by 4 bases and J by 3 bases, with 13 bases between. Here the CDR3 reads CASSRREVDYGYTF. As DNA, the CDR3 is TGTGCCAGCAGCAGACGGGAGGTTGACTATGGCTACACCTTC.

This chain joins TRBV14 and TRBJ1-1; perhaps TRBD1 as D (6 bases). The CDR3 covers 13 residues. The V gene's germline CDR1 is SGHDN and CDR2 FVKESK. The ends were cut back, 6 bases at V and 4 bases at J, with 12 bases in the middle. The CDR3 DNA reads as TGTGCCAGCAGTCTTACAGGGATCACTGAAGCTTTCTTT. Protein: CASSLTGITEAFF.

V and J are TRBV30 and TRBJ2-1; D perhaps matches TRBD2 (5 bases). The V end lost 3 bases, the J end lost 7 bases, and 25 bases lay between the germline ends. CDR1 and CDR2 from the germline V gene are GTSNPN and SVGIG (reference sequence). This CDR3 has 17 amino acids. CDR3 amino acids: CAWSPILGRGSRNEQFF. The CDR3 DNA sequence: TGTGCCTGGAGCCCAATTTTGGGGAGAGGTAGCAGAAATGAGCAGTTCTTC.

In the case of this clone: The junction departs from the called germline gene at one end, perhaps through a read error. The chain couples TRBV3-1 (or the pseudogene TRBV3-2) to TRBJ2-7; 7 bases match TRBD2. The V gene's germline CDR1 is LGHDT and CDR2 YNNKEL (reference sequence). The CDR3 is made up of 16 amino acids. CDR3 coding DNA: TGTGCCAGCAGCCAAGAATGGTTTCACTTAAGGACTAGATCGGACTTC. Encoded protein: CASSQEWFHLRTRSDF.

V usage is TRBV15 and J usage is TRBJ2-7, with D tentatively TRBD1 (6 bases). The CDR3 covers 14 residues. Germline CDR1 reads LNHNV; CDR2 reads YYDKDF (reference sequence). With 4 bases removed from V and 3 bases from J, the gap between germline ends came to 13 bases. Here the CDR3 DNA reads TGTGCCACCAGCATCGGGACACTAAACTACGAGCAGTACTTC. Translated, it gives CATSIGTLNYEQYF.

The chain combines TRBV4-1 with TRBJ2-1, with D possibly TRBD1 on 5 matching bases. Germline V gives CDR1 MGHRA, CDR2 YSYEKL. This CDR3 region has 12 residues. Trimming cost V 1 base and J 9 bases, with 7 bases left between them. The CDR3 here is CASSQGGIEQFF. In DNA, the CDR3 is TGCGCCAGCAGCCAAGGGGGCATTGAGCAGTTCTTC.

The chain combines TRBV30 with TRBJ1-6, with D uncertain. Germline V gene lookup returns CDR1 GTSNPN and CDR2 SVGIG (reference sequence). V was pared by 2 bases and J by 7 bases, with 15 bases between. The CDR3 runs 15 residues. In DNA form, the CDR3 reads TGTGCCTGGAGTAGAGAACTTTCCCTCAATTCACCCCTCCACTTT. Amino acid sequence: CAWSRELSLNSPLHF.

The CDR3 here is CASNRGLPTDTQYF. CDR3 nucleotide sequence: TGTGCCAGCAATAGGGGCCTCCCTACAGATACGCAGTATTTT. V gene TRBV25-1 combines with J gene TRBJ2-3; D possibly corresponds to TRBD1 (5 bases). Germline values: CDR1 MGHDK, CDR2 SYGVNS. Trimming stripped 7 bases from V and 3 bases from J, with 14 bases between. The CDR3 contains 14 residues.

The V call is TRBV9, the J call TRBJ1-4, with D unresolved. From germline, CDR1 is SGDLS and CDR2 YYNGEE. V was clipped by 0 bases and J by 5 bases, with 5 bases between them. The CDR3 sequence is 13 residues long. The CDR3 loop is CASSVDQNEKLFF. CDR3 bases: TGTGCCAGCAGCGTAGATCAGAATGAAAAACTGTTTTTT. Complete variable domain (other parts from reference TRBV9 and TRBJ1-4): DSGVTQTPKHLITATGQRVTLRCSPRSGDLSVYWYQQSLDQGLQFLIQYYNGEERAKGNILERFSAQQFPDLHSELNLSSLELGDSALYFCASSVDQNEKLFFGSGTQLSVL.

The gene calls are TRBV7-2 and TRBJ1-2; 7 positions agree with TRBD1. J was trimmed by 3 bases and V by 5 bases; bases with no gene match: 9. CDR3 length: 15 residues. CDR1 SGHTA and CDR2 FQGNSA come from the germline V gene. The CDR3 sequence is CASSTDGTADYGYTF. Here the CDR3 DNA reads TGTGCCAGCAGCACAGACGGGACAGCAGACTATGGCTACACCTTC.

Written as DNA, the CDR3 is TGTGCCAGCAGTGAACAGGGTAACTATGGCTACACCTTC. Protein: CASSEQGNYGYTF. This chain connects TRBV6-1 to TRBJ1-2; possible D gene TRBD1, 5 bases. V lost 2 bases and J 1 base, leaving 5 bases between the germline ends. The V gene's germline CDR1 is MNHNS and CDR2 SASEGT. The CDR3 spans 13 residues.